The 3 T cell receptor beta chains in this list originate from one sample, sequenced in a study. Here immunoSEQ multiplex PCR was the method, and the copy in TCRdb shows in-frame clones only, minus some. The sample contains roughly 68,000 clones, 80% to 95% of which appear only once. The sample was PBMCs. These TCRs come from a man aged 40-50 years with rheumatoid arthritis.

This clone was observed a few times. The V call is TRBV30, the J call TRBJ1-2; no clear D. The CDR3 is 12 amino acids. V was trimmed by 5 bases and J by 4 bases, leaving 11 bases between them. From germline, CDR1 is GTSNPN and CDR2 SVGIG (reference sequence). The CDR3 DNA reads TGTGCCTGGCAAGGACGGTTCTATGGCTACACCTTC. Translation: CAWQGRFYGYTF.

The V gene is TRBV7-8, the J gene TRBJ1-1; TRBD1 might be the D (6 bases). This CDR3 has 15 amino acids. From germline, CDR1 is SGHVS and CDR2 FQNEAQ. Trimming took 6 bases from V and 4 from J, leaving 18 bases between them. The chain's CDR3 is CASRRLTGVSTEAFF. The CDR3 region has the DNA TGTGCCAGCAGGCGACTGACAGGAGTCAGCACTGAAGCTTTCTTT.

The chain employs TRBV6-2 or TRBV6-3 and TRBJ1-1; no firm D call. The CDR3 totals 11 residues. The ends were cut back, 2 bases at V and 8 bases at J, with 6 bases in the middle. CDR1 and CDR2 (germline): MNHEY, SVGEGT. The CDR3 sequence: CASSYRLEAFF. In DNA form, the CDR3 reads TGTGCCAGCAGTTACCGGTTAGAAGCTTTCTTT.